This T cell receptor (beta chain) was sequenced in a study of blood T cell repertoires in COVID-19. Study context: Collection of acute and convalescent COVID-19 samples took place in the United States, Italy and Spain.

Authors' data handling: By means of reference gene primer amplification, nucleated cell counts were estimated. Sequenced by immunoSEQ multiplex PCR; TCRdb stores in-frame clones only, minus some. That table furnishes V, J and clone size, whereas the DNA furnished D and trimming. The table includes over 150,000 clones, around 82% detected once. With V trimmed by 4 bases and J by 4 bases, 7 bases remained unmatched. The V gene's germline CDR1 is SGHRS and CDR2 YFSETQ. The CDR3 is made up of 16 amino acids. The sequenced sample consisted of peripheral blood. The sequence came from a woman older than 75 with acute or convalescent COVID-19. This chain connects TRBV5-1 to TRBJ2-5; 13 nucleotides match TRBD2. This chain's CDR3 is CASSIRTSGSGETQYF. The CDR3 DNA reads as TGCGCCAGCAGCATACGGACTAGCGGGAGTGGAGAGACCCAGTACTTC.